The rows below give T cell receptor beta chains drawn from one sample of a study of CD8 T cells in ankylosing spondylitis. TCRdb called the 5' RACE reads again in MiXCR, with one record for every CDR3 protein. The data hold about 800,000 distinct CDR3 sequences, with approximately 12% observed a single time. Input material: blood, either unsorted or a sorted T cell fraction (not recorded which). The receptor set was obtained from a male donor with ankylosing spondylitis. Both conserved end residues are part of each CDR3. A D gene is named only where the DNA matches it firmly. Only part of the rows carry a size: once, few, many, or a class if the clone is expanded.

clone_size	d_call	v_call	j_call	cdr3_aa	cdr3_nt
many	NA	TRBV20-1	TRBJ1-2	CSALRDGYTF	TGCAGTGCTCTCCGGGATGGCTACACCTTC
NA	TRBD1	TRBV9	TRBJ2-6	CASSARDRGAGANVLTF	TGTGCCAGCAGCGCCAGGGACAGGGGGGCTGGGGCCAACGTCCTGACTTTC
NA	TRBD2	TRBV20-1	TRBJ2-7	CSARDRLAGVENEQYF	TGCAGTGCTAGGGACCGACTAGCGGGGGTGGAAAACGAGCAGTACTTC
few	TRBD1	TRBV28	TRBJ1-2	CASTLQGSYGYTF	TGTGCCAGCACCCTACAGGGGTCCTATGGCTACACCTTC
few	NA	TRBV19	TRBJ1-1	CASRTRKGRSEAFF	TGTGCCAGTAGGACACGGAAAGGACGCTCTGAAGCTTTCTTT
NA	TRBD1	TRBV29-1	TRBJ2-7	CSATLGTGGSGKASEQYF	TGCAGCGCCACACTCGGGACAGGGGGCTCCGGGAAAGCTAGCGAGCAGTACTTC
NA	NA	TRBV5-1	TRBJ1-1	CASSEGGVGTEAFF	TGCGCCAGCAGCGAAGGGGGAGTCGGCACTGAAGCTTTCTTT
once	TRBD1	TRBV12-3/TRBV12-4	TRBJ1-4	CASSVDRGRGEKLFF	TGTGCCAGCAGTGTCGACAGGGGACGTGGGGAAAAACTGTTTTTT
few	NA	TRBV28	TRBJ1-2	CASTQGGEGYTF	TGTGCCAGCACCCAAGGTGGGGAAGGCTACACCTTC
many	NA	TRBV7-9	TRBJ2-5	CATRRGAQETQYF	TGTGCCACCAGGAGGGGGGCCCAAGAGACCCAGTACTTC
many	NA	TRBV10-3	TRBJ1-5	CAISAAPHDLNQPQHF	TGTGCCATCAGCGCCGCTCCGCACGATCTAAATCAGCCCCAGCATTTT
few	NA	TRBV7-6	TRBJ2-1	CASSLDPVGTASYNEQFF	TGTGCCAGCAGCTTAGATCCGGTCGGGACGGCCTCCTACAATGAGCAGTTCTTC
many	NA	TRBV7-2	TRBJ1-5	CASSLQAGQPQHF	TGTGCCAGCAGCTTACAGGCAGGTCAGCCCCAGCATTTT
few	TRBD2	TRBV18	TRBJ2-1	CASSPGTIQFF	TGTGCCAGCTCCCCCGGGACTATCCAGTTCTTC
NA	NA	TRBV6-5	TRBJ2-1	CASSSGLRGLNNEQFF	TGTGCCAGCAGTTCAGGCCTCCGGGGCTTAAACAATGAGCAGTTCTTC
few	NA	TRBV20-1	TRBJ1-6	CSARWGVESPLHF	TGCAGTGCTAGATGGGGGGTCGAGTCACCCCTCCACTTT
few	NA	TRBV7-2	TRBJ2-1	CASSLATGNNEQFF	TGTGCCAGCAGCTTAGCTACAGGGAACAATGAGCAGTTCTTC
NA	TRBD2	TRBV2	TRBJ2-1	CASGWREVVYNEQFF	TGTGCCAGCGGGTGGCGGGAGGTTGTCTACAATGAGCAGTTCTTC
few	NA	TRBV25-1	TRBJ2-3	CASSERVATDTQYF	TGTGCCAGCAGTGAGCGAGTAGCCACAGATACGCAGTATTTT
NA	NA	TRBV5-5	TRBJ2-3	CASSLNGGVGTQYF	TGTGCCAGCAGCTTGAATGGAGGTGTGGGTACGCAGTATTTT
many	NA	TRBV20-1	TRBJ1-1	CSARDLRVAEAFF	TGCAGTGCTAGAGATTTACGGGTCGCTGAAGCTTTCTTT
few	NA	TRBV4-2	TRBJ2-5	CASTPILGSKETQYF	TGTGCCAGCACCCCGATCCTCGGCAGTAAAGAGACCCAGTACTTC
few	NA	TRBV7-9	TRBJ1-2	CASSYGAGHYGYTF	TGTGCCAGCAGCTATGGGGCAGGGCACTATGGCTACACCTTC
many	NA	TRBV20-1	TRBJ1-1	CSARGRGSNTEAFF	TGCAGTGCTAGAGGAAGAGGGAGTAACACTGAAGCTTTCTTT
many	NA	TRBV29-1	TRBJ2-1	CSVVKVAEQFF	TGCAGCGTTGTAAAAGTTGCTGAGCAGTTCTTC
few	TRBD1	TRBV6-1	TRBJ2-7	CASSRTGGIGEQYF	TGTGCCAGCAGTCGGACAGGGGGCATCGGCGAGCAGTACTTC
NA	TRBD1	TRBV18	TRBJ2-3	CASSVTGKDTQYF	TGTGCCAGCTCGGTGACAGGGAAAGATACGCAGTATTTT
NA	NA	TRBV6-1	TRBJ1-2	CASNRGRNYGYTF	TGTGCCAGCAATAGAGGTCGAAACTATGGCTACACCTTC
many	TRBD2	TRBV24-1	TRBJ2-3	CATSDPTSGGDTQYF	TGTGCCACCAGTGACCCGACTAGCGGGGGAGATACGCAGTATTTT
NA	NA	TRBV27	TRBJ2-1	CASDPSKGNEQFF	TGTGCCAGCGATCCCTCGAAGGGGAATGAGCAGTTCTTC
few	TRBD2	TRBV12-3/TRBV12-4	TRBJ2-5	CASSSLAGEGETQYF	TGTGCCAGCAGCTCACTAGCGGGAGAGGGAGAGACCCAGTACTTC
NA	NA	TRBV6-5	TRBJ1-6	CASSYDTENSPLHF	TGTGCCAGCAGTTACGATACAGAGAATTCACCCCTCCACTTT
NA	NA	TRBV2	TRBJ1-2	CASSARALKGGYTF	TGTGCCAGCAGTGCCCGGGCCCTCAAGGGTGGCTACACCTTC